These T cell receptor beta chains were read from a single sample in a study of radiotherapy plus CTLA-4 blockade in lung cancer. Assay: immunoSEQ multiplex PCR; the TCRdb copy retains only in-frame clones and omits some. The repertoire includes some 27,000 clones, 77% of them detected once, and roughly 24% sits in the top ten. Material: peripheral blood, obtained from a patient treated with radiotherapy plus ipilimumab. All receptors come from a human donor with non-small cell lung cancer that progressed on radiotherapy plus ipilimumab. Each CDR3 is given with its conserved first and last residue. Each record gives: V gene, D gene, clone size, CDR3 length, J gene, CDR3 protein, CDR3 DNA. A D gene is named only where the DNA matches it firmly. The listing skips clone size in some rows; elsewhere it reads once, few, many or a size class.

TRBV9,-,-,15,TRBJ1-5,CASSVAGMRGQPQHF,TGTGCCAGCAGCGTAGCGGGGATGCGGGGTCAGCCCCAGCATTTT
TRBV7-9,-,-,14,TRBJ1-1,CASSLRGGYTEAFF,TGTGCCAGCAGCTTGCGAGGGGGGTACACTGAAGCTTTCTTT
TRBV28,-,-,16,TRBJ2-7,CASSVGGIGSSYEQYF,TGTGCCAGCAGCGTAGGGGGGATAGGGTCCTCCTACGAGCAGTACTTC
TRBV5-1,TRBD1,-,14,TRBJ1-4,CASSPDRVREKLFF,TGCGCCAGCAGCCCAGACAGGGTTCGGGAAAAACTGTTTTTT
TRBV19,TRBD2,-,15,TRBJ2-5,CASSITASGGQTQYF,TGTGCCAGTAGTATTACGGCTAGCGGGGGTCAGACCCAGTACTTC
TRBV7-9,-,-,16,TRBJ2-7,CASSPRVTRGPYEQYF,TGTGCCAGCAGCCCACGGGTGACTAGAGGTCCCTACGAGCAGTACTTC
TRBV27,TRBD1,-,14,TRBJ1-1,CASSLRQGSTEAFF,TGTGCCAGCAGTTTACGACAGGGGTCCACTGAAGCTTTCTTT
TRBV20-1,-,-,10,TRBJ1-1,CSVIATEAFF,TGCAGTGTCATAGCCACTGAAGCTTTCTTT
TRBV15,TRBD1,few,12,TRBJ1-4,CATGTANEKLFF,TGTGCCACCGGGACAGCGAATGAAAAACTGTTTTTT
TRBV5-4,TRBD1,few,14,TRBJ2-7,CASSGGDRGYEQYF,TGTGCCAGCAGCGGGGGGGACAGGGGATACGAGCAGTACTTC
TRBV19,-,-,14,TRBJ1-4,CAAAPTVTHEKLFF,TGTGCCGCGGCCCCGACGGTCACACATGAAAAACTGTTTTTT
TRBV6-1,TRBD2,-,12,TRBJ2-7,CASGGGLHEQYF,TGTGCCTCGGGCGGGGGTTTGCACGAGCAGTACTTC
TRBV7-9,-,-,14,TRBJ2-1,CASSPPGGKDEQFF,TGTGCCAGCAGCCCCCCCGGAGGAAAGGATGAGCAGTTCTTC
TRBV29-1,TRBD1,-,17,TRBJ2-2,CSVPRGGQGRNTGELFF,TGCAGCGTGCCAAGGGGGGGACAGGGGCGAAACACCGGGGAGCTGTTTTTT
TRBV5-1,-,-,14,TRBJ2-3,CASSLETHTDTQYF,TGCGCCAGCAGCTTGGAGACTCACACAGATACGCAGTATTTT
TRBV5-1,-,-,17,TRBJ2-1,CASSFSLAASSYNEQFF,TGCGCCAGCAGCTTTAGCCTAGCAGCGAGCTCCTACAATGAGCAGTTCTTC
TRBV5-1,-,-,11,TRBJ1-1,CASRSNTEAFF,TGCGCCAGCAGATCGAACACTGAAGCTTTCTTT
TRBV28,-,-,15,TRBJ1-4,CASSGLGATNEKLFF,TGTGCCAGCAGTGGTCTAGGGGCAACTAATGAAAAACTGTTTTTT
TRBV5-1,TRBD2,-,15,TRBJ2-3,CASSLELAGADTQYF,TGCGCCAGCAGCTTGGAACTAGCGGGGGCGGATACGCAGTATTTT
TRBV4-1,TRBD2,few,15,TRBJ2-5,CASSQALAGRETQYF,TGCGCCAGCAGCCAGGCGCTAGCGGGAAGAGAGACCCAGTACTTC
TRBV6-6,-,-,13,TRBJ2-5,CASSYGRVETQYF,TGTGCCAGCAGTTATGGGCGGGTGGAGACCCAGTACTTC
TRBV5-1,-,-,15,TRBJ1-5,CASSLEAGFNQPQHF,TGCGCCAGCAGCTTGGAGGCAGGGTTCAATCAGCCCCAGCATTTT
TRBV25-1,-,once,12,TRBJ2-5,CASSDGVLTQYF,TGTGCCAGCAGTGATGGTGTTCTGACCCAGTACTTC
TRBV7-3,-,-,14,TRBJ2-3,CASSLGADTDTQYF,TGTGCCAGCAGCTTAGGGGCAGACACAGATACGCAGTATTTT
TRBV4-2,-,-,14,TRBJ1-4,CASSQFGQVEKLFF,TGTGCCAGCAGCCAGTTTGGGCAGGTTGAAAAACTGTTTTTT
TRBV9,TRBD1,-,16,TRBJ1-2,CASSKGDSALSYGYTF,TGTGCCAGCAGCAAAGGGGACAGTGCCCTCTCGTATGGCTACACCTTC
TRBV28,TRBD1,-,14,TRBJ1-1,CASSWTGGDTEAFF,TGTGCCAGCAGTTGGACAGGGGGCGACACTGAAGCTTTCTTT
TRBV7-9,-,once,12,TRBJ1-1,CASSFYSTEAFF,TGTGCCAGCAGCTTTTATAGCACTGAAGCTTTCTTT
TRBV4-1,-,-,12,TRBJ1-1,CASSQFGTEAFF,TGCGCCAGCAGCCAGTTTGGCACTGAAGCTTTCTTT
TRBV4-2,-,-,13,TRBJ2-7,CASSSDIAYEQYF,TGTGCCAGCAGTTCAGACATTGCCTACGAGCAGTACTTC
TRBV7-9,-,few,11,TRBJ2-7,CASSLTYEQYF,TGTGCCAGCAGCCTGACCTACGAGCAGTACTTC
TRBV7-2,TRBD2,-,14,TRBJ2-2,CASSLGGGTGELFF,TGTGCCAGCAGCTTAGGGGGGGGCACCGGGGAGCTGTTTTTT
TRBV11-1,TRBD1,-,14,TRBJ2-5,CASSRDRGQETQYF,TGTGCCAGCAGTCGTGACAGGGGACAAGAGACCCAGTACTTC
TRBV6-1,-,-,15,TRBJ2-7,CASSLGVGGSYEQYF,TGTGCCAGCAGTTTAGGGGTAGGGGGTTCCTACGAGCAGTACTTC
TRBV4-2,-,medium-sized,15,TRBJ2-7,CASSQDRASSYEQYF,TGTGCCAGCAGCCAAGATCGAGCCAGCTCCTACGAGCAGTACTTC
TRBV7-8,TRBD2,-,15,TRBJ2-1,CASSSRLAGINEQFF,TGTGCCAGCAGCTCACGACTAGCGGGGATAAATGAGCAGTTCTTC
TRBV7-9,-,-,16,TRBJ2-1,CASSLAVGSSYNEQFF,TGTGCCAGCAGCTTAGCTGTAGGGAGCTCCTACAATGAGCAGTTCTTC
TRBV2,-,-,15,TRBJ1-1,CASSRVFRGDTEAFF,TGTGCCAGCAGTCGGGTCTTTAGGGGGGACACTGAAGCTTTCTTT
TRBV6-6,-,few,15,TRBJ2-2,CASSYDGGNTGELFF,TGTGCCAGCAGTTACGATGGAGGGAACACCGGGGAGCTGTTTTTT
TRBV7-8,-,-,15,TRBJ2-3,CASSFNRASTDTQYF,TGTGCCAGCAGCTTCAACAGGGCTTCCACAGATACGCAGTATTTT
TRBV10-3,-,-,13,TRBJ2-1,CATYARSYNEQFF,TGTGCCACCTACGCTAGATCCTACAATGAGCAGTTCTTC
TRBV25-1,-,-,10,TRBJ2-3,CASMLGTQYF,TGTGCCAGCATGCTAGGCACGCAGTATTTT
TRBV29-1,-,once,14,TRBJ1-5,CSVAQGEGRQPQHF,TGCAGCGTTGCGCAGGGAGAGGGACGTCAGCCCCAGCATTTT
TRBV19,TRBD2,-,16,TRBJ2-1,CASSIVSSGRYNEQFF,TGTGCCAGTAGTATAGTTTCCAGCGGGAGGTACAATGAGCAGTTCTTC
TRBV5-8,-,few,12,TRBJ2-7,CASTGTYYEQYF,TGTGCCAGCACCGGGACATACTACGAGCAGTACTTC
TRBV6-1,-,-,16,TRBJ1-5,CASSDGRWRANQPQHF,TGTGCCAGCAGTGATGGCAGGTGGAGGGCCAATCAGCCCCAGCATTTT
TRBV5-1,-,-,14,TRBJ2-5,CASSLTGRRETQYF,TGCGCCAGCAGCTTGACAGGGCGTAGGGAGACCCAGTACTTC
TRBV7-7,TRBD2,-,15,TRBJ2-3,CASSSGTSGTDTQYF,TGTGCCAGCAGCTCCGGGACTAGCGGGACAGATACGCAGTATTTT
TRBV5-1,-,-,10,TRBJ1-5,CASSWGPQHF,TGCGCCAGCAGCTGGGGGCCCCAGCATTTT
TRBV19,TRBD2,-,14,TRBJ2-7,CASSLGGGTYEQYF,TGTGCCAGTAGTCTTGGCGGGGGTACCTACGAGCAGTACTTC
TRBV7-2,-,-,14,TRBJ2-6,CASSPNSGANVLTF,TGTGCCAGCAGCCCGAACTCTGGGGCCAACGTCCTGACTTTC
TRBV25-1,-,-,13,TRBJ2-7,CASRGRVDSEQYF,TGTGCCAGCAGGGGGCGGGTGGACAGCGAGCAGTACTTC
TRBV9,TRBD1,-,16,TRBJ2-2,CASSVGGQGSSGELFF,TGTGCCAGCAGCGTTGGGGGACAGGGTTCCTCCGGGGAGCTGTTTTTT
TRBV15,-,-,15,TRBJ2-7,CATSRDGGAGYEQYF,TGTGCCACCAGCAGAGATGGCGGGGCCGGCTACGAGCAGTACTTC
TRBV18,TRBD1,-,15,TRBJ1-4,CASSNSGGVFEKLFF,TGTGCCAGCTCCAACTCAGGGGGCGTGTTTGAAAAACTGTTTTTT